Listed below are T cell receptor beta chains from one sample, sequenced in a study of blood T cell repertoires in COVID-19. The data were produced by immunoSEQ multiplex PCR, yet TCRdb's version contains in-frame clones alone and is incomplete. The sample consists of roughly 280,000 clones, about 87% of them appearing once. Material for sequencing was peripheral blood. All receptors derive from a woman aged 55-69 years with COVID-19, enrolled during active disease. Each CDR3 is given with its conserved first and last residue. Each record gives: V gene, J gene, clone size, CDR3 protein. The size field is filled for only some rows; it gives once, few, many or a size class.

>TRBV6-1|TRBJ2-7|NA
CASSERLYRGSREQYF
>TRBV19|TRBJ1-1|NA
CASRRREANTEAFF
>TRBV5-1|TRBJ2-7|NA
CASSSGTSLYEQYF
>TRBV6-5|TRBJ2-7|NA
CASMRESSYEQYF
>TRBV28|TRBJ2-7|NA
CASSLELGAEPYEQYF
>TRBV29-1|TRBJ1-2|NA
CSVEDRQGSFGYTF
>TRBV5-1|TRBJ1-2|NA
CASSLVRAGDGYTF
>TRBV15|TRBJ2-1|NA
CATSILRGGAGQFF
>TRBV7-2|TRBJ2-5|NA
CASSRDPGVSGETQYF
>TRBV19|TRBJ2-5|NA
CASSTGGPDQYF
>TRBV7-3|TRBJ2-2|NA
CASSLAGPGRNTGELFF
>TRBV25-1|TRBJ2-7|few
CASSERGRASEQYF
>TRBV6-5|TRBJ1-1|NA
CASSLLRGNTEAFF
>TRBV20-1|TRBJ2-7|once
CSARDYYEQYF
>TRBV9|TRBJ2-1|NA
CASSVGSGAGVDEQFF
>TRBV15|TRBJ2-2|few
CATSRDGVSSLLRAGELFF